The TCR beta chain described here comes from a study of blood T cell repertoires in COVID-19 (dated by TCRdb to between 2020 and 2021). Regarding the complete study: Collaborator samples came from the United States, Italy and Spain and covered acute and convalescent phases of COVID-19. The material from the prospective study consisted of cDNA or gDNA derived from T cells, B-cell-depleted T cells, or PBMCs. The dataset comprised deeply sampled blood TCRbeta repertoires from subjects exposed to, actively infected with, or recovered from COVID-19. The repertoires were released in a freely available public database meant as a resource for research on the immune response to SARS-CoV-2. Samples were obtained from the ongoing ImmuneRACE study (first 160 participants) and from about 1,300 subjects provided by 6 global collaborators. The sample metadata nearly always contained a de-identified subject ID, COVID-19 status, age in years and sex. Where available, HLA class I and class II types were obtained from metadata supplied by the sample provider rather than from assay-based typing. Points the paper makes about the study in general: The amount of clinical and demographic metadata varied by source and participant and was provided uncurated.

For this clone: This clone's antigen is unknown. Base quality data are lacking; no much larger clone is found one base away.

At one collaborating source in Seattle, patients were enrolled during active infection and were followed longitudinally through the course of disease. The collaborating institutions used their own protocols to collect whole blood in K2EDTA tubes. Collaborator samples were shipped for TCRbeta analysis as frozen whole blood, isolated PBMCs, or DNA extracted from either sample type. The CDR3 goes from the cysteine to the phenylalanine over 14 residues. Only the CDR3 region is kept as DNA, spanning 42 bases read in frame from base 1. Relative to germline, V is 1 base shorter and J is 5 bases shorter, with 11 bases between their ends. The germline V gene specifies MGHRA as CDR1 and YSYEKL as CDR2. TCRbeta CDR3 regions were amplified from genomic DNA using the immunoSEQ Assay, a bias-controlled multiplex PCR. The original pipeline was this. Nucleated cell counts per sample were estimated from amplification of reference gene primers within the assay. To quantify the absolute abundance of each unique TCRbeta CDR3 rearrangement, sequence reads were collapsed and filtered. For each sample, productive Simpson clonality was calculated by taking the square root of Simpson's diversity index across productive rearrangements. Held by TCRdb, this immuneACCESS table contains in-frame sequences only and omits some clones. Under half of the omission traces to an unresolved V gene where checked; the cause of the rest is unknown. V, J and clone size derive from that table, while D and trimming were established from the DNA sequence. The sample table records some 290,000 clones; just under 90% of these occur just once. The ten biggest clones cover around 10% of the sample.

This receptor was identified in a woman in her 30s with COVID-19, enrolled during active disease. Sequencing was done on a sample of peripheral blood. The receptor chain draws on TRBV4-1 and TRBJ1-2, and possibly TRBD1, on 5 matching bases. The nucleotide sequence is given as TGCGCCAGCAGCCAAGTTGAGGCAGGGTATGGCTACACCTTC. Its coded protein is CASSQVEAGYGYTF.